What follows are 5 T cell receptor beta chains derived from one specimen sequenced in a study of blood T cell repertoires in COVID-19. Repertoires were generated with immunoSEQ multiplex PCR, while TCRdb's copy carries only in-frame clones and drops some. The data show approximately 210,000 clones, 94% seen once. Sequencing was carried out using peripheral blood. All receptors derive from a young man with COVID-19, enrolled during active disease.

This chain uses TRBV10-3 with TRBJ1-1; D is unresolved. Looked up from germline, CDR1 is ENHRY and CDR2 is SYGVKD. The CDR3 length is 14 residues. V lost 4 bases and J lost 1, with 10 bases in between. CDR3 coding DNA: TGTGCCATCAGTGCAAGCCCAGGGAACACTGAAGCTTTCTTT. Translating gives CAISASPGNTEAFF.

V is TRBV2 and J is TRBJ1-5, with no clear D. The CDR3 is 14 amino acids. V dropped 7 bases and J dropped 2 bases, with 12 bases sitting between them. Germline CDR1 is SNHLY and CDR2 is FYNNEI. The CDR3 DNA follows: TGTGCCAGCACCTCCATCCGGGGCAATCAGCCCCAGCATTTT. This sequence encodes CASTSIRGNQPQHF.

J is TRBJ2-2 and V is TRBV5-1; unclear D gene. This CDR3 has 13 residues. Germline lookup yields CDR1 SGHRS and CDR2 YFSETQ. V was clipped by 7 bases and J by 4 bases, with 11 bases between them. The CDR3 DNA reads as TGCGCCAGCCGCCTAGATGGCACCGGGGAGCTGTTTTTT. Its protein product is CASRLDGTGELFF.

The CDR3, as DNA: TGTGCCAGCAGCCGCGGGTTGCAGGGGCGAGGCACCGGGGAGCTGTTTTTT. This gives the protein CASSRGLQGRGTGELFF. The V gene is TRBV7-9, the J gene TRBJ2-2; maybe TRBD1 (6 bases). Germline V gene data show CDR1 as SEHNR and CDR2 as FQNEAQ (reference sequence). Trimming cost V 5 bases and J 4 bases, with 20 bases left between them. The CDR3 runs to 17 residues. The full variable domain, in which reference TRBV7-9 and TRBJ2-2 provide the parts outside the CDR3, is DTGVSQNPRHKITKRGQNVTFRCDPISEHNRLYWYRQTLGQGPEFLTYFQNEAQLEKSRLLSDRFSAERPKGSFSTLEIQRTEQGDSAMYLCASSRGLQGRGTGELFFGEGSRLTVL.

The chain couples TRBV6-6 to TRBJ2-7; 7 bases align to TRBD2. The length of the CDR3 is 14 residues. The V and J ends lost 2 bases and 5 bases, in that order; junction bases with no gene match: 6. CDR1 is MNHNY, CDR2 SVGAGI, per germline (reference sequence). The CDR3 loop is CASSYGAGVNEQYF. DNA of the CDR3: TGTGCCAGCAGTTACGGCGCGGGGGTGAACGAGCAGTACTTC.